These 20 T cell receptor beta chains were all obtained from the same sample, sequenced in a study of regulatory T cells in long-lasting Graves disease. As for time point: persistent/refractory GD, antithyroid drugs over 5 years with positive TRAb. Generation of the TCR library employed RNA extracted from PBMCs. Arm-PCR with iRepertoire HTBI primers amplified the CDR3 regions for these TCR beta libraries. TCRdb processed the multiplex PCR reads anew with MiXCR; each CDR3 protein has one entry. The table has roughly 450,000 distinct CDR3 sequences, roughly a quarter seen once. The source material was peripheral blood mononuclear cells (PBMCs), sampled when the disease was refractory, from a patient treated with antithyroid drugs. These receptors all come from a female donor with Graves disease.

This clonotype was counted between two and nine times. The CDR3 region is CASSQDGNSPLHF. In DNA, the CDR3 is TGTGCCAGCAGCCAAGATGGGAATTCACCCCTCCACTTT. This rearrangement joins TRBV14 to TRBJ1-6; no definite D call. The CDR3 is made up of 13 amino acids. The ends were cut back, 0 bases at V and 7 bases at J, with 4 bases in the middle. The germline CDR1 and CDR2 sequences are SGHDN and FVKESK. The whole variable domain, remainder taken from reference TRBV14 and TRBJ1-6, is EAGVTQFPSHSVIEKGQTVTLRCDPISGHDNLYWYRRVMGKEIKFLLHFVKESKQDESGMPNNRFLAERTGGTYSTLKVQPAELEDSGVYFCASSQDGNSPLHFGNGTRLTVT.

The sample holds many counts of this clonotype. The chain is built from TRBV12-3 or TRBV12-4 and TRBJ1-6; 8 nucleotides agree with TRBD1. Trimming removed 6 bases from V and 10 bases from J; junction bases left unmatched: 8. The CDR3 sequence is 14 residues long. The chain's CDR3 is CASSPGQVNSPLHF. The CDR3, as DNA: TGTGCCAGCAGCCCGGGACAGGTCAACTCACCCCTCCACTTT.

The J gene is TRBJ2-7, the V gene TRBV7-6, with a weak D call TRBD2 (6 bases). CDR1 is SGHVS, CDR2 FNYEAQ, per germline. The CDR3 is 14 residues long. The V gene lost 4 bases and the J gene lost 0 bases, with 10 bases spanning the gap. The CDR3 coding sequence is TGTGCCAGCAGCTCCCTAGCGCTCTCCTACGAGCAGTACTTC. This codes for CASSSLALSYEQYF.

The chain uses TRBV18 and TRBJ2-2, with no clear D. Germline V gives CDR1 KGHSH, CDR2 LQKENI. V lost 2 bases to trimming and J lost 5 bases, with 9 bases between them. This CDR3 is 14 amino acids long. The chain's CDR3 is CASSPVLLTGELFF. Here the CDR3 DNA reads TGTGCCAGCTCACCAGTTCTCCTTACCGGGGAGCTGTTTTTT.

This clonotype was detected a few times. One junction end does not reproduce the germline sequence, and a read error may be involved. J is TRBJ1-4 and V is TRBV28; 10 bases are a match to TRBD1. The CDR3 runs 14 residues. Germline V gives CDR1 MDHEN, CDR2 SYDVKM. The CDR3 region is CASCFRDRGEKLFF. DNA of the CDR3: TGTGCCAGCTGTTTTAGGGACAGGGGAGAAAAACTGTTTTTT.

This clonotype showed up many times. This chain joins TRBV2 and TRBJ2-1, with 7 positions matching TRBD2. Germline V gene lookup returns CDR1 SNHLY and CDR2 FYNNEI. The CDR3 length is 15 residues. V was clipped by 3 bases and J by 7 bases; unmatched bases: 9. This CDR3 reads CASSDRWRERNEQFF. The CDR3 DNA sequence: TGTGCCAGCAGTGATCGATGGCGGGAGAGGAATGAGCAGTTCTTC.

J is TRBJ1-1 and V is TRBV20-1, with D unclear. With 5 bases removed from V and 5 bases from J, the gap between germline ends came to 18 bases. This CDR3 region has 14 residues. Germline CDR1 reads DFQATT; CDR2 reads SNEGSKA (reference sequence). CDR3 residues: CSAAAAGQYTEAFF. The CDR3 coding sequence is TGCAGTGCTGCCGCGGCGGGCCAATATACTGAAGCTTTCTTT.

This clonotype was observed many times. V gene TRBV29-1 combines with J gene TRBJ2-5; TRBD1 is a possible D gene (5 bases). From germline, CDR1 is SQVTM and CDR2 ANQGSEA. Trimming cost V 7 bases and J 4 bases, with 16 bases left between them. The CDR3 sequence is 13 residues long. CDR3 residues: CSARGRVGETQYF. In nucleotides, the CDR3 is TGCAGCGCCCGCGGCAGGGTAGGAGAGACCCAGTACTTC.

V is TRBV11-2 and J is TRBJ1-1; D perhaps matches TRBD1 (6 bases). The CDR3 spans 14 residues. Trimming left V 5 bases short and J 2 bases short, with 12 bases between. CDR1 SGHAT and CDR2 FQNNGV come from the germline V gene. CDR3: CASSRDTSNTEAFF. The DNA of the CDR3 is TGTGCCAGCAGCCGGGACACCTCAAACACTGAAGCTTTCTTT. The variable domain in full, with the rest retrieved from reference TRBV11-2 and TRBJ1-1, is EAGVAQSPRYKIIEKRQSVAFWCNPISGHATLYWYQQILGQGPKLLIQFQNNGVVDDSQLPKDRFSAERLKGVDSTLKIQPAKLEDSAVYLCASSRDTSNTEAFFGQGTRLTVV.

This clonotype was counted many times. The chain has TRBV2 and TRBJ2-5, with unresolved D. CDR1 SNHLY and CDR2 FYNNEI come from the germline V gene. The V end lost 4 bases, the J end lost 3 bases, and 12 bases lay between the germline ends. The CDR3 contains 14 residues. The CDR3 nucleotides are TGTGCCAGCAGTGCCCCGGGTGGAAAAGAGACCCAGTACTTC. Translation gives CASSAPGGKETQYF.

CDR3: CASSENVGTGANVLTF. The DNA of the CDR3 is TGTGCCAGCAGTGAAAACGTAGGGACTGGGGCCAACGTCCTGACTTTC. The V and J genes are TRBV6-4 and TRBJ2-6; D is unclear. This CDR3 contains 16 residues. Germline V CDR1 and CDR2: MRHNA, SNTAGT. Trimming left V 3 bases short and J 2 bases short, with 11 bases between.

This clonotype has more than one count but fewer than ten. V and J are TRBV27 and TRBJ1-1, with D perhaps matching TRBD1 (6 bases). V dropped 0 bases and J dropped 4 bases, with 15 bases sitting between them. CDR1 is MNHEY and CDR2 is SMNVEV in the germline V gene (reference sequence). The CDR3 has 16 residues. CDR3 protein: CASSLSRGGLGTEAFF. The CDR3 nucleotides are TGTGCCAGCAGTTTATCGAGGGGGGGGCTTGGCACTGAAGCTTTCTTT.

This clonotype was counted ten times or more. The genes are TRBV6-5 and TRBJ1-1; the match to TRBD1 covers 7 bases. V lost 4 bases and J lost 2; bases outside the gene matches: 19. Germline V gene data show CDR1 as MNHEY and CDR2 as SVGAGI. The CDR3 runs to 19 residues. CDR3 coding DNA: TGTGCCAGCAGTTGGGAATACGGGACAGCTCCCATCTTTAACACTGAAGCTTTCTTT. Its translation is CASSWEYGTAPIFNTEAFF.

CDR3: CASSYGLAGAQETQYF. The CDR3 DNA sequence: TGTGCCAGCAGCTACGGACTAGCGGGAGCCCAAGAGACCCAGTACTTC. V usage is TRBV11-2 and J usage is TRBJ2-5; the match to TRBD2 covers 13 bases. Germline V gives CDR1 SGHAT, CDR2 FQNNGV. After removal of 4 bases from V and 1 base from J, the junction contained 3 bases not matched to a gene. This CDR3 has 16 amino acids.

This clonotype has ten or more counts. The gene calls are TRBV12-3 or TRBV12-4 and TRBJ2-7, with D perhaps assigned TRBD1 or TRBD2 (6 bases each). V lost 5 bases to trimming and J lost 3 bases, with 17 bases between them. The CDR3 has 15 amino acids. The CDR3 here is CASSLQGLRFYEQYF. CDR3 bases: TGTGCCAGCAGTCTACAGGGACTTCGCTTCTACGAGCAGTACTTC.

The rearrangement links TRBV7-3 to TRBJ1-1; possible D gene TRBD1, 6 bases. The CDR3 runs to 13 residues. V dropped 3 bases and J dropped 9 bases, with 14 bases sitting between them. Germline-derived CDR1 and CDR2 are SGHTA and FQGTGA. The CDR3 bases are TGTGCCAGCAGCTTGACAGGTAGGACTAAAGCTTTCTTT. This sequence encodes CASSLTGRTKAFF.

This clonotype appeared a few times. CDR3 DNA sequence: TGTGCCAGCAGTTTATCTGTAGGGGCTGAAGCTTTCTTT. This codes for CASSLSVGAEAFF. The chain carries TRBV27 and TRBJ1-1, with a possible D match to TRBD1 (5 bases). Germline lookup yields CDR1 MNHEY and CDR2 SMNVEV (reference sequence). CDR3 length: 13 residues. Trimming left V 0 bases short and J 6 bases short, with 8 bases between.

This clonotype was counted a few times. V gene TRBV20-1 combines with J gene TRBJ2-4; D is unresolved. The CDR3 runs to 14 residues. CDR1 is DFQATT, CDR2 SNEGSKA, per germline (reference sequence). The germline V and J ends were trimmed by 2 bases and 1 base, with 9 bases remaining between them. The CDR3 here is CSARKGGAKNIQYF. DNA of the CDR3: TGCAGTGCTAGAAAGGGTGGGGCCAAAAACATTCAGTACTTC.

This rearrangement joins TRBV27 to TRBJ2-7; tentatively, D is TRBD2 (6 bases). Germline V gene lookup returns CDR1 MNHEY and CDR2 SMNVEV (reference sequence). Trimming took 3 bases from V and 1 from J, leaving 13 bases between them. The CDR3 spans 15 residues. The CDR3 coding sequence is TGTGCCAGCAGTTTTCGAGGCGGGGCTTCCTACGAGCAGTACTTC. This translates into CASSFRGGASYEQYF.

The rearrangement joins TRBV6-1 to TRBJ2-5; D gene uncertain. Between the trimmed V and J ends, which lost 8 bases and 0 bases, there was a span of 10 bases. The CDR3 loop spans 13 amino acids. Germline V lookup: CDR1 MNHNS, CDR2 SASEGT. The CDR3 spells CASEAEYQETQYF. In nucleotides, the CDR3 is TGTGCCAGCGAAGCAGAATACCAAGAGACCCAGTACTTC.